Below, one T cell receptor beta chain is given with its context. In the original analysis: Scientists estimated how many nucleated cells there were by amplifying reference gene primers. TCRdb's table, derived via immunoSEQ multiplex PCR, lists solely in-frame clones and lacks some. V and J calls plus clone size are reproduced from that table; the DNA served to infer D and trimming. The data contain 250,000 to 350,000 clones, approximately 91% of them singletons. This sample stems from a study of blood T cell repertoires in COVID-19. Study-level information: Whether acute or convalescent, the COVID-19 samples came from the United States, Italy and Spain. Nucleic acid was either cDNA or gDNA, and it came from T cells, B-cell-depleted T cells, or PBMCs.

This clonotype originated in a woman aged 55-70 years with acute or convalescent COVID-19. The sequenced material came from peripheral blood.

In DNA, the CDR3 is TGTGCCAGTAGCCAGGGGAAGAACGCTGGCTACACCTTC. It specifies CASSQGKNAGYTF. The chain uses TRBV19 and TRBJ1-2, with D possibly matching TRBD1 (6 bases). V lost 6 bases and J 7 bases, leaving 15 bases between the germline ends. Germline CDR1 LNHDA, CDR2 SQIVND (reference sequence). There are 13 residues in the CDR3.